Listed below are T cell receptor beta chains from one sample, sequenced in a study of hypomethylating agent response in myelodysplastic syndrome. Assay used: immunoSEQ multiplex PCR; TCRdb lists only in-frame clones, some missing. This table has around 4,400 clones, over 75% appearing once. The sample consisted of bone marrow, taken before or after starting hypomethylating agent treatment for myelodysplastic syndrome (not recorded which). All receptors come from a human donor with myelodysplastic syndrome. CDR3s include the opening cysteine and the closing phenylalanine or tryptophan. D genes are given only for firm matches. Size is omitted from some rows. Given values are once, few, many or a class for expanded clones.

clone size	J gene	V gene	D gene	CDR3 DNA	CDR3 protein
few	TRBJ1-3	TRBV7-9	-	TGTGCCAGCAGCCCCTCCGGGGGAAACACCATATATTTT	CASSPSGGNTIYF
-	TRBJ2-1	TRBV7-7	-	TGTGCTAGCAGTAGATCCAGCTCCTACAATGAGCAGTTCTTC	CASSRSSSYNEQFF
-	TRBJ2-7	TRBV29-1	TRBD2	TGCAGCGTTGAAGCTAGCGGGGGGACTTACTTC	CSVEASGGTYF
-	TRBJ1-1	TRBV10-2	TRBD1	TGCGCCAGCAGTGAGGGACAGGGGGCGCCGAACACTGAAGCTTTCTTT	CASSEGQGAPNTEAFF
-	TRBJ1-1	TRBV7-6	-	TGTGCCAGCAGCCCTAGCAGGGTGGCCACTGAAGCTTTCTTT	CASSPSRVATEAFF
-	TRBJ2-5	TRBV7-9	-	TGTGCCAGCAGCACTCGGGCCTCAGAGACCCAGTACTTC	CASSTRASETQYF
-	TRBJ1-1	TRBV6-5	-	TGTGCCAGCAGTCCAGGGTACACTGAAGCTTTCTTT	CASSPGYTEAFF
-	TRBJ1-2	TRBV9	-	TGTGCCAGCAGCCTCGGGGGCGGGGAGAACTATGGCTACACCTTC	CASSLGGGENYGYTF
-	TRBJ1-1	TRBV28	TRBD1	TGTGCCAGCGTTTCGGGGGACAGTGAAGCTTTCTTT	CASVSGDSEAFF
-	TRBJ2-5	TRBV5-4	TRBD2	TGTGCCAGCAGCTTAAAGCGGGGGGTCCAAGAGACCCAGTACTTC	CASSLKRGVQETQYF
-	TRBJ1-2	TRBV6-5	-	TGTGCCAGCAACGAGAGGGGTAGGAACTATGGCTACACCTTC	CASNERGRNYGYTF
-	TRBJ2-1	TRBV9	-	TGTGCCAGCAGCTTACGGGGTGAGCAGTTCTTC	CASSLRGEQFF
-	TRBJ1-6	TRBV19	-	TGTGCCAGTAGGAGACGGATGGACAGCTCCTATAATTCACCCCTCCACTTT	CASRRRMDSSYNSPLHF
few	TRBJ1-2	TRBV4-3	-	TGCGCCAGCAGCCAAGATCGGACAGAGAACTATGGCTACACCTTC	CASSQDRTENYGYTF
-	TRBJ2-1	TRBV10-1	-	TGCGCCAGCAGTGAGACAGGCCGGAGGAATGAGCAGTTCTTC	CASSETGRRNEQFF
-	TRBJ2-1	TRBV2	TRBD1	TGTGCCAGCAGTGAAAGGTCGGGACAGAACAATGAGCAGTTCTTC	CASSERSGQNNEQFF
-	TRBJ2-3	TRBV10-3	-	TGTGCCATCAGTGGGTGGGCCATCCCGGATACGCAGTATTTT	CAISGWAIPDTQYF
-	TRBJ1-3	TRBV7-2	-	TGTGCCAGCGGTAGACAGATCGTCTCTGGAAACACCATATATTTT	CASGRQIVSGNTIYF
-	TRBJ2-3	TRBV7-6	-	TGTGCCAGCAGCTTAGTCACCTCTTCCAGCACAGATACGCAGTATTTT	CASSLVTSSSTDTQYF
-	TRBJ2-2	TRBV4-1	TRBD2	TGCGCCAGCAGAGGGCAGCGGGGGGGTAAAATCGGGGAGCTGTTTTTT	CASRGQRGGKIGELFF
-	TRBJ1-2	TRBV6-6	-	TGTGCCAGCAAGCCGGGAAACTATGACGGCTACACCTTC	CASKPGNYDGYTF
-	TRBJ1-5	TRBV7-2	TRBD1	TGTGCCAGCAGCCCCGAGACAGGGTTCATGTCCTACAGCAATCAGCCCCAGCATTTT	CASSPETGFMSYSNQPQHF
-	TRBJ2-1	TRBV11-2	-	TGTGCCAGCAGCTTGGCCGGGTACAATGAGCAGTTCTTC	CASSLAGYNEQFF
once	TRBJ2-6	TRBV27	-	TGTGCCAGCAGTATAATCTTCTGGTGGGTCCTTGACTCTGGGGCCAACGTCCTGACTTTC	CASSIIFWWVLDSGANVLTF
-	TRBJ2-7	TRBV5-1	TRBD1	TGCGCCAGCAGCTTAGAACCGGGACAGGCGACCTACGAGCAGTACTTC	CASSLEPGQATYEQYF
-	TRBJ1-1	TRBV29-1	TRBD1	TGCAGCGTTGGTAAAGGGGGCTCTGAAGCTTTCTTT	CSVGKGGSEAFF
-	TRBJ2-1	TRBV14	-	TGTGCCAGCAGCCAGGCGGAGCCATCCTACAATGAGCAGTTCTTC	CASSQAEPSYNEQFF
-	TRBJ1-5	TRBV7-2	TRBD1	TGTGCCAGCAGCACGGGACAGGTCAATCAGCCCCAGCATTTT	CASSTGQVNQPQHF
-	TRBJ2-7	TRBV7-2	-	TGTGCCAGCAGCTCCCGAGGGGGGTTCTCCTACGAGCAGTACTTC	CASSSRGGFSYEQYF
-	TRBJ2-3	TRBV5-1	-	TGCGCCAGCAGCTTAACAGAGAGCACAGATACGCAGTATTTT	CASSLTESTDTQYF
-	TRBJ2-1	TRBV6-5	-	TGTGCCAGCAGTTACGGGGGCTACAATGAGCAGTTCTTC	CASSYGGYNEQFF
-	TRBJ1-2	TRBV6-5	TRBD1	TGTGCCAGCAGATCCAGACAGGGAATTTATGGCTACACCTTC	CASRSRQGIYGYTF
-	TRBJ2-2	TRBV15	-	TGTGCCACCAGCAGACATACTTTACAGGTCGGGGAGTTGTTTTTT	CATSRHTLQVGELFF
few	TRBJ2-7	TRBV7-6	-	TGTGCCAGCAGCTTATGGGGCACAACCACCCTCACCGAGCAGTACTTC	CASSLWGTTTLTEQYF
-	TRBJ1-6	TRBV5-4	-	TGTGCCAGCAGCTCGGACCAACAGGGAATTCCACCCCTCCACTTT	CASSSDQQGIPPLHF
-	TRBJ1-2	TRBV15	-	TGTGCCACCAGCAGAAGTAGCACAGCCCAGCCTGGCTACACCTTC	CATSRSSTAQPGYTF
-	TRBJ1-5	TRBV30	TRBD1	TGTGCCTGGAGTCCCGGGACAGGGTATAGCAATCAGCCCCAGCATTTT	CAWSPGTGYSNQPQHF
once	TRBJ2-4	TRBV12-5	-	TGTGCTAGTGGTTTGTGGGGGGGGGCGGCCAAAAACATTCAGTACTTC	CASGLWGGAAKNIQYF
-	TRBJ1-1	TRBV19	-	TGTGCCAGTAAGGATTATACTGAAGCTTTCTTT	CASKDYTEAFF
once	TRBJ1-1	TRBV5-1	-	TGCGCCAGCACCTTTACCCAAGGGTCCACTGAAGCTTTCTTT	CASTFTQGSTEAFF
-	TRBJ1-5	TRBV30	TRBD1	TGTGCCTGGAGCCCGCCGACAGGGTACATTAATCAGCCCCAGCATTTT	CAWSPPTGYINQPQHF
-	TRBJ1-2	TRBV6-5	-	TGTGCCAGCAGTTACTCTTATGACGGATATGGCTACACCTTC	CASSYSYDGYGYTF
-	TRBJ2-2	TRBV10-3	-	TGTGCCACCGGCGGGGACACCGGGGAGCTGTTTTTT	CATGGDTGELFF
-	TRBJ2-5	TRBV4-1	-	TGCGCCAGCAGCCAAGAAGGGAAGACCCAGTACTTC	CASSQEGKTQYF
-	TRBJ1-1	TRBV30	-	TGTGCCTGTAGGGGGTTGAACACTGAAGCTTTCTTT	CACRGLNTEAFF
-	TRBJ1-1	TRBV4-3	-	TGCGCCAGCAGCCAAGTCGAGACGAACACTGAAGCTTTCTTT	CASSQVETNTEAFF
-	TRBJ1-6	TRBV5-6	TRBD1	TGTGCCAGCAGCCGACAGGGCTTAGGGGCACCCCTCCACTTT	CASSRQGLGAPLHF
-	TRBJ1-1	TRBV2	-	TGTGCCAGCAGTGACGGGTGGGAGGGAGGTGAGGCTTTCTTT	CASSDGWEGGEAFF
-	TRBJ1-2	TRBV19	TRBD1	TGTGCCAGTAGTATGGCCCAGGGGGCTAGCTATGGCTACACCTTC	CASSMAQGASYGYTF
-	TRBJ2-2	TRBV6-5	-	TGTGCCAGCAGCCCGTACCCCGGGGAGCTGTTTTTT	CASSPYPGELFF